These 3 T cell receptor beta chains came from one sample sequenced in a study of shared T cell receptors in the human thymus (dated by TCRdb to the early 2020s). The library came from the immunoSEQ multiplex PCR assay. Entries here come from immuneACCESS through TCRdb and include only in-frame sequences with V and J called. Some clones fail to appear in such tables; in the studies checked, an unresolved V gene covers under half of the shortfall, and the cause of the remainder is unknown. Within this sample are hundreds of thousands of clones, with about 84% of them counted one time only. The ten largest account for approximately 0.013% of the sample. This sample also belongs to another study, concerning human thymus T cells.

The sample consisted of thymocytes. The receptor source for this set is a boy in the first two years of life with a congenital heart defect. Donor details come from another sample of the same person, matched by shared clones.

The chain recombines TRBV29-1 with TRBJ2-1; 7 positions agree with TRBD2. V lost 5 bases to trimming and J lost 1 base; unmatched junction nucleotides: 11. This CDR3 has 16 amino acids. Germline V CDR1 and CDR2: SQVTM, ANQGSEA. CDR3: CSVLVLSGPSYNEQFF. The CDR3 DNA sequence: TGCAGCGTTCTCGTCCTTAGCGGGCCGTCCTACAATGAGCAGTTCTTC.

The rearrangement joins TRBV4-1 to TRBJ1-2, with 7 bases identical to TRBD1. The CDR3 covers 17 residues. After removal of 1 base from V and 1 base from J, the junction contained 9 bases not matched to a gene. Germline V gives CDR1 MGHRA, CDR2 YSYEKL. The CDR3 nucleotides are TGCGCCAGCAGCCAAGGATATCAGGGGGGTATTAACTATGGCTACACCTTC. It yields the protein CASSQGYQGGINYGYTF.

The V and J genes are TRBV6-1 and TRBJ2-1, with D unclear. The CDR3 runs 11 residues. V was trimmed by 5 bases and J by 7 bases, leaving 6 bases between them. Germline CDR1 MNHNS, CDR2 SASEGT. This CDR3 is CASSSPNEQFF. The CDR3 DNA follows: TGTGCCAGCAGTTCCCCTAATGAGCAGTTCTTC.